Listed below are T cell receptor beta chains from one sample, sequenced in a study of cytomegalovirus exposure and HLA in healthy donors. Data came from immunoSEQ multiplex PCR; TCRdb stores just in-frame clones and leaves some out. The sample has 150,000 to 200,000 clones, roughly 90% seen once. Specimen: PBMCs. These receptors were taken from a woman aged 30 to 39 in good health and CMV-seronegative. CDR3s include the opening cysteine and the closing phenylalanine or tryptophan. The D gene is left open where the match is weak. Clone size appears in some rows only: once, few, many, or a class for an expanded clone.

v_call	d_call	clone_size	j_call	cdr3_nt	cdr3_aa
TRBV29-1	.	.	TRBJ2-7	TGCAGCGTTGAAGCGGGGGGCGTGGGGTACTTC	CSVEAGGVGYF
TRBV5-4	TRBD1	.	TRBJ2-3	TGTGCCAGCAGGGGAGGACAGGGGAGGAGCACAGATACGCAGTATTTT	CASRGGQGRSTDTQYF
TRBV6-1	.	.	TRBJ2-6	TGTGCCAGCAGTGAGCAGGGTTCCGGGGCCAACGTCCTGACTTTC	CASSEQGSGANVLTF
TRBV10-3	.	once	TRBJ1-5	TGTGCCATCAGTGCGTCGGCAGGGAGCAATCAGCCCCAGCATTTT	CAISASAGSNQPQHF
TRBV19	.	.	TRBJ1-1	TGTGCCATTGGGTATGGAACTGAAGCTTTCTTT	CAIGYGTEAFF
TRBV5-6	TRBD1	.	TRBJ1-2	TGTGCCAGCAGCTTGGAAAGACAGGGGACCCTCTATGGCTACACCTTC	CASSLERQGTLYGYTF
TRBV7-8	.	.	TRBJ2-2	TGTGCCAGCAGCTTAGTAGCCTTGCAGGGGCACACCGGGGAGCTGTTTTTT	CASSLVALQGHTGELFF
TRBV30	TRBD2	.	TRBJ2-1	TGTGCCTGGAGTGTACTAGCGGGGACCAACAATGAGCAGTTCTTC	CAWSVLAGTNNEQFF
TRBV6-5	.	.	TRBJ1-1	TGTGCCAGCAGTGTTGACGGAATGAACACTGAAGCTTTCTTT	CASSVDGMNTEAFF
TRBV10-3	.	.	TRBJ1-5	TGTGCCACCTATGACCCCCGGGGCGAGCAGCCCCAGCATTTT	CATYDPRGEQPQHF
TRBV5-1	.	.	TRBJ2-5	TGCGCCAGCAGCCAGGGGAGCTGGATAAGTCAAGAGACCCAGTACTTC	CASSQGSWISQETQYF
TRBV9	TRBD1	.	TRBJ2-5	TGTGCCAGCAGCGTTGGTGGGACAGGGTACCAAGAGACCCAGTACTTC	CASSVGGTGYQETQYF
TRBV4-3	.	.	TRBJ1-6	TGCGCCAGCAGCCTATCAAGCTCCTATAATTCACCCCTCCACTTT	CASSLSSSYNSPLHF
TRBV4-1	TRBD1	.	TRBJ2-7	TGCGCCAGCAGCCGGGGACAGGCGACCTACGAGCAGTACTTC	CASSRGQATYEQYF
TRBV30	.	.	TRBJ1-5	TGTGCCTGGAGTGTACAAAAGGGAGGCAATCAGCCCCAGCATTTT	CAWSVQKGGNQPQHF
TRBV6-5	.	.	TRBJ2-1	TGTGCCAGCCGGGTGGGAGCCGGCCGTGAGCAGTTCTTC	CASRVGAGREQFF
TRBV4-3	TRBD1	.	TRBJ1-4	TGCGCCAGCAGCCATGTTCAGGGGGCGGGTGAAAAACTGTTTTTT	CASSHVQGAGEKLFF
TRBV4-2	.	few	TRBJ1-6	TGTGCCAGCAGCCTGGCAGGGCCGAATTCACCCCTCCACTTT	CASSLAGPNSPLHF
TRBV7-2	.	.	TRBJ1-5	TGTGCCACCAGGCAGGGGTTCGACAGTGAACCCCAGCATTTT	CATRQGFDSEPQHF
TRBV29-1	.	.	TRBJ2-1	TGCAGCGTTGAGGGGGGGGCACCCCCGGGCAATGAGCAGTTCTTC	CSVEGGAPPGNEQFF
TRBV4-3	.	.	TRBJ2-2	TGCGCCAGCAGCCAAGTTTCAGGGACAGGGGAGCTGTTTTTT	CASSQVSGTGELFF
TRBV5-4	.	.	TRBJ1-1	TGTGCCAGCAGCTTCCGGGGTACTGAAGCTTTCTTT	CASSFRGTEAFF
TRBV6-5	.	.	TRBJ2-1	TGTGCCAGCAGTTCTGGGGCCTTCGGCAATGAGCAGTTCTTC	CASSSGAFGNEQFF
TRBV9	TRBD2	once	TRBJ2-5	TGTGCCAGCAGTGCTAGCGGGAGGGCAGAGACCCAGTACTTC	CASSASGRAETQYF
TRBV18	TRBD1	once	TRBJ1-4	TGTGCCAGCTCAAACATACCGGGACAGCGGGTCGAAAAACTGTTTTTT	CASSNIPGQRVEKLFF
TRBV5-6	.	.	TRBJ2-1	TGTGCCAGCAGCTTATCAGGGTCCTACAATGAGCAGTTCTTC	CASSLSGSYNEQFF
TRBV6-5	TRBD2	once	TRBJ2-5	TGTGCCAGCAGTTACCGGCGGGGGGAGACCCAGTACTTC	CASSYRRGETQYF
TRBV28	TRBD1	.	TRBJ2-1	TGTGCCAGCAGTCTCCACCCGACAGGGGGCGCGGTAGGTGAGCAGTTCTTC	CASSLHPTGGAVGEQFF
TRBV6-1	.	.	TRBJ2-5	TGTGCCAGCATCAGGGGTAACTTCGAGACCCAGTACTTC	CASIRGNFETQYF
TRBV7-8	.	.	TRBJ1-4	TGTGCCAGCAGCTTCGGACAGCGGTCTTTTAAACTGTTTTTT	CASSFGQRSFKLFF
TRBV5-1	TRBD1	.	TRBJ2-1	TGCGCCAGCAGCCCCCGGGACAGAACCTACAATGAGCAGTTCTTC	CASSPRDRTYNEQFF
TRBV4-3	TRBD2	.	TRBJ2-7	TGCGCCAGCAGCACCCAGCGGGGGCCGTACTACGAGCAGTACTTC	CASSTQRGPYYEQYF
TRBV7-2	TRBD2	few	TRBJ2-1	TGTGCCAGCAGCATAAGCCGGGACTACCTGTATGAGCAGTTCTTC	CASSISRDYLYEQFF
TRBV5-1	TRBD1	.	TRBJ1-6	TGCGCCAGCAGGCCCGGGACAGGGGCTTCACCCCTCCACTTT	CASRPGTGASPLHF
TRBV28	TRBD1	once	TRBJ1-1	TGTGCCAGCATAAAGGGAGGGACAGGCAGGAACACTGAAGCTTTCTTT	CASIKGGTGRNTEAFF
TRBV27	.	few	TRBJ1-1	TGTGCCAGCAGTTTAACGGCAGGGACCACGAACACTGAAGCTTTCTTT	CASSLTAGTTNTEAFF
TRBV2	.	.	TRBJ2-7	TGTGCCAGCAGTGATTATGGGGTGGGCGAGCAGTACTTC	CASSDYGVGEQYF
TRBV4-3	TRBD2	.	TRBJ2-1	TGCGCCAGCAGCCAAGATAGACTAGCGGGAGGTTTGGATGAGCAGTTCTTC	CASSQDRLAGGLDEQFF
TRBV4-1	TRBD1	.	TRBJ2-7	TGCGCCAGCAGCCAAGATTGGGACAGGGTCGAGCAGTACTTC	CASSQDWDRVEQYF
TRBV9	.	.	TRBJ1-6	TGTGCCAGCAGCGTAGGAGGCCCGCGAAATTCACCCCTCCACTTT	CASSVGGPRNSPLHF
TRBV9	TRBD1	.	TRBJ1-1	TGTGCCAGCAGCCGTGGTCGGGACAGTAACACTGAAGCTTTCTTT	CASSRGRDSNTEAFF
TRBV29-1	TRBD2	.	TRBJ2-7	TGCAGCGTTGGGGTTAGCGGGATTAGCTCCTACGAGCAGTACTTC	CSVGVSGISSYEQYF
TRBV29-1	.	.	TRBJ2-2	TGCAGCGTCGTACTCGTAGGGCGTTCCGGGGAGCTGTTTTTT	CSVVLVGRSGELFF
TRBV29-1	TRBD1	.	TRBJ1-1	TGCAGCGCATACTCGGGACAGGGTAACACTGAAGCTTTCTTT	CSAYSGQGNTEAFF
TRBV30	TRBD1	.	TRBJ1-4	TGTGCCTGGGGGCCCCGGACAGGGCGACTTGCAAAACTGTTTTTT	CAWGPRTGRLAKLFF
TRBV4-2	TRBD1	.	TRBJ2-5	TGTGCCAGCAGCCAACCAGACAGGGGTGGCGAGACCCAGTACTTC	CASSQPDRGGETQYF
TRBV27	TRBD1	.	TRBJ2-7	TGTGCCAGCAGTTTCGGACAGGGTGTGGGCTACGAGCAGTACTTC	CASSFGQGVGYEQYF
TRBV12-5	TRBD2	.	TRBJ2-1	TGTGCTAGTGGTTTGGTAGTGGGACTAACCTACAATGAGCAGTTCTTC	CASGLVVGLTYNEQFF
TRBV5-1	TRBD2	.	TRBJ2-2	TGCGCCAGCAGTCCTGTGATTAGCGGGACGACCGGGGAGCTGTTTTTT	CASSPVISGTTGELFF
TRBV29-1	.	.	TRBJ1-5	TGCAGCGTTGCTGGGTCCAGCAATCAGCCCCAGCATTTT	CSVAGSSNQPQHF
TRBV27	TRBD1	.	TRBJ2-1	TGTGCCAGCAGTTTAACAGGGGCCCTCGCGTACAATGAGCAGTTCTTC	CASSLTGALAYNEQFF
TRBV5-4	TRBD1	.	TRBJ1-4	TGTGCCAGCAGCCCGACAGGGGGCAGGGGTGAAAAACTGTTTTTT	CASSPTGGRGEKLFF
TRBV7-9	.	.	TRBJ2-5	TGTGCCAGCAGCTTTGGGGGAACAGGGAAGGGACCCCAAGAGACCCAGTACTTC	CASSFGGTGKGPQETQYF
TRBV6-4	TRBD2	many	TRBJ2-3	TGTGCCAGCAGTGACGGGACTAGCGGCACAGATACGCAGTATTTT	CASSDGTSGTDTQYF
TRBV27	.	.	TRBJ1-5	TGTGCCAGCGGATGGGGGACGGGCAATCAGCCCCAGCATTTT	CASGWGTGNQPQHF
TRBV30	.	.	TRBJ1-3	TGTGCCTGGAGGCCCCTGAGGGACTTTGGAAACACCATATATTTT	CAWRPLRDFGNTIYF
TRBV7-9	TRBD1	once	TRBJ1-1	TGTGCCAGCAGCTCTCCTCAGGGGGCGAACACTGAAGCTTTCTTT	CASSSPQGANTEAFF
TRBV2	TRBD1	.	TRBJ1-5	TGTGCCAGCAGTGGATCGGGCAGGGGGCAAGGTCAGCCCCAGCATTTT	CASSGSGRGQGQPQHF
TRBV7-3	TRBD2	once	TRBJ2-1	TGTGCCAGCAGCTTAATGTCCGTGACTAGCGGAGAGACGGGTGAGCAGTTCTTC	CASSLMSVTSGETGEQFF